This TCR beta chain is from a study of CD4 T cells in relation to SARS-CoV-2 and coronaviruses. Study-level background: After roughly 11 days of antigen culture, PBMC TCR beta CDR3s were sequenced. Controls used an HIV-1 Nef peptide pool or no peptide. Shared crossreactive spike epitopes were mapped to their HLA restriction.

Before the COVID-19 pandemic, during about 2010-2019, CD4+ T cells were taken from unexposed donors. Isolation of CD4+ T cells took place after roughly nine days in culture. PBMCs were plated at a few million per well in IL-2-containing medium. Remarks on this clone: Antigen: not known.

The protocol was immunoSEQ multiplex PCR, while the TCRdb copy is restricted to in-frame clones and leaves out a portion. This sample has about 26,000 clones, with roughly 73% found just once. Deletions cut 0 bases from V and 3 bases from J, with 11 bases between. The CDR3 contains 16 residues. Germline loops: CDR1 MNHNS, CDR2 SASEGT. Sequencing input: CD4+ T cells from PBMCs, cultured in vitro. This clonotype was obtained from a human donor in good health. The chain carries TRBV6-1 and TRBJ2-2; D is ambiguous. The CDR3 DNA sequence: TGTGCCAGCAGTGAAGCGGGTTTCTCCTACACCGGGGAGCTGTTTTTT. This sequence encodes CASSEAGFSYTGELFF.